Below are 30 T cell receptor beta chains sequenced from a single sample in a study of graft-versus-host responses after intestinal transplantation (dated by TCRdb to the early 2020s). Library preparation employed the immunoSEQ multiplex PCR assay. Sourced from immuneACCESS, this table was stored by TCRdb with only in-frame sequences that have V and J called. A share of the clones is absent; for the studies checked, an unresolved V gene accounts for under half, and the remainder has no known explanation. The sample table shows about 97,000 clones, and 90% are seen once. The top ten constitute about 15% of the sample. Sequenced here: PBMCs, sampled about 460 days after intestinal transplant. The receptors shown here come from a human patient who received an intestinal transplant, so some T cells may come from the graft donor.

The chain uses TRBV7-6 and TRBJ1-1; D ambiguous. Trimming left V 0 bases short and J 2 bases short, with 4 bases between. Looked up from germline, CDR1 is SGHVS and CDR2 is FNYEAQ. This CDR3 has 13 amino acids. The CDR3 DNA reads as TGTGCCAGCAGCTTAGCGGGAAACACTGAAGCTTTCTTT. Translation: CASSLAGNTEAFF.

Of note for this clone: One end of the junction is discordant with germline, which a read error may explain. This chain joins TRBV2 and TRBJ1-4, with a weak D call TRBD1 (5 bases). This CDR3 spans 11 amino acids. The V gene's germline CDR1 is SNHLY and CDR2 FYNNEI. The CDR3 reads CASRQGEKLLF. The CDR3 DNA is TGTGCCAGCAGGCAGGGAGAAAAACTGCTTTTT.

The V and J genes are TRBV29-1 and TRBJ2-2; possible D gene TRBD1, 6 bases. The germline V and J ends were trimmed by 4 bases and 7 bases, with 22 bases remaining between them. Germline assignment: CDR1 SQVTM and CDR2 ANQGSEA. This CDR3 has 16 amino acids. The CDR3 loop reads CSVGVSAGVTGGELFF. The CDR3 DNA sequence: TGCAGCGTTGGGGTTTCGGCAGGGGTTACGGGCGGGGAGCTGTTTTTT.

The genes are TRBV6-5 and TRBJ2-5, with 13 bases identical to TRBD2. After removal of 7 bases from V and 5 bases from J, the junction contained 4 bases not matched to a gene. Germline CDR1 MNHEY, CDR2 SVGAGI. The CDR3 totals 14 residues. In nucleotides, the CDR3 is TGTGCCAGCAACCCGGGACTAGCGGGGGAGACCCAGTACTTC. Its protein is CASNPGLAGETQYF.

The V call is TRBV9, the J call TRBJ2-6; 9 bases align to TRBD1. In germline, CDR1 is SGDLS, CDR2 YYNGEE. This CDR3 has 18 residues. The V gene end was trimmed by 3 bases and the J gene end by 1 base; junction bases not matched to a gene: 8. DNA for the CDR3: TGTGCCAGCAGCGACGGGACAGGGCTTTTGTCTGGGGCCAACGTCCTGACTTTC. It yields the protein CASSDGTGLLSGANVLTF. Filled out from reference TRBV9 and TRBJ2-6, the complete variable domain reads DSGVTQTPKHLITATGQRVTLRCSPRSGDLSVYWYQQSLDQGLQFLIQYYNGEERAKGNILERFSAQQFPDLHSELNLSSLELGDSALYFCASSDGTGLLSGANVLTFGAGSRLTVL.

J is TRBJ2-3 and V is TRBV7-9, with TRBD2 as a possible D gene (5 bases). The CDR3 covers 14 residues. The ends were cut back, 5 bases at V and 5 bases at J, with 14 bases in the middle. In germline, CDR1 is SEHNR, CDR2 FQNEAQ (reference sequence). The CDR3 protein is CASSLSGSGDTQYF. As DNA, the CDR3 is TGTGCCAGCAGCCTCTCGGGATCCGGAGATACGCAGTATTTT.

V gene TRBV5-8 combines with J gene TRBJ1-1, with 7 bases identical to TRBD1. Germline lookup yields CDR1 SGHTS and CDR2 YDEGEE. V was pared by 4 bases and J by 2 bases, with 11 bases of the junction left unmatched. The CDR3 sequence is 16 residues long. The CDR3 sequence: CASSTLSGQANTEAFF. The CDR3 DNA follows: TGTGCCAGCAGCACACTATCCGGACAGGCTAACACTGAAGCTTTCTTT.

This chain links TRBV6-5 with TRBJ2-7; possibly TRBD1 for D (5 bases). This CDR3 is 14 amino acids long. CDR1 and CDR2 (germline): MNHEY, SVGAGI. The V end lost 5 bases, the J end lost 3 bases, and 14 bases lay between the germline ends. The CDR3 DNA reads as TGTGCCAGCAGTCCCAGGGATGTCAACTACGAGCAGTACTTC. It is translated as CASSPRDVNYEQYF.

This clone occurred once. This chain joins TRBV29-1 and TRBJ1-2, with a tentative D call TRBD1 (5 bases). V was shortened by 3 bases and J by 4 bases, with 9 bases between the two germline ends. From germline, CDR1 is SQVTM and CDR2 ANQGSEA. This CDR3 spans 12 amino acids. The CDR3 is CSVDPGPYGYTF. The CDR3 DNA is TGCAGCGTTGACCCAGGGCCCTATGGCTACACCTTC.

To note about this clone: The junction departs from germline at one end; a sequencing error may be responsible. The chain uses TRBV7-7 and TRBJ1-2, with no clear D. CDR3 length equals 14 residues. CDR1 and CDR2 from the germline V gene are SSHAT and FNYEAQ (reference sequence). The CDR3 sequence is CASSLFSSSYGYTF. The CDR3 DNA reads TGTGCTAGCAGCTTATTCTCGAGCAGCTATGGCTACACCTTC.

The J gene is TRBJ1-2, the V gene TRBV29-1, with TRBD1 matching 8 bases. The CDR3 is 14 residues long. Per the germline V gene, CDR1 is SQVTM and CDR2 is ANQGSEA. Unmatched junction bases numbered 6, after V lost 6 bases and J lost 0 bases. The CDR3 here is CSVGQAVANYGYTF. In nucleotides, the CDR3 is TGCAGCGTGGGACAGGCGGTGGCTAACTATGGCTACACCTTC.

This clone was counted between two and nine times. The V call is TRBV2, the J call TRBJ1-5; D is unresolved. With 3 bases removed from V and 5 bases from J, the gap between germline ends came to 14 bases. The CDR3 totals 15 residues. Germline CDR1 is SNHLY and CDR2 is FYNNEI. The CDR3 here is CASSEFRRYDQPQHF. DNA of the CDR3: TGTGCCAGCAGTGAGTTTAGGAGGTACGATCAGCCCCAGCATTTT.

The V and J genes are TRBV14 and TRBJ1-1; weak D call: TRBD1 (5 bases). Trimming took 1 base from V and 0 from J, leaving 15 bases between them. CDR1 is SGHDN and CDR2 is FVKESK in the germline V gene. The CDR3 runs to 17 residues. This chain's CDR3 is CASSQGSREYMNTEAFF. The CDR3 bases are TGTGCCAGCAGCCAAGGGTCCAGGGAATACATGAACACTGAAGCTTTCTTT.

The V and J genes are TRBV6-9 and TRBJ2-5; possible D gene TRBD1, 6 bases. The CDR3 is 14 residues long. Germline assignment: CDR1 MNHGY and CDR2 SVAAGI. Between the trimmed V and J ends, which lost 6 bases and 3 bases, there was a span of 14 bases. Here the CDR3 DNA reads TGTGCCAGCAGCCAGTGGGCAGGGGAAGAGACCCAGTACTTC. Protein product: CASSQWAGEETQYF.

V is TRBV2 and J is TRBJ1-1; no firm D call. V was pared by 8 bases and J by 1 base, with 11 bases between. Germline lookup yields CDR1 SNHLY and CDR2 FYNNEI. CDR3 size: 13 residues. CDR3 nucleotides: TGTGCCAGCTACAGAGCCGCGAACACTGAAGCTTTCTTT. This codes for CASYRAANTEAFF.

This chain links TRBV5-1 with TRBJ1-1; 10 bases fit TRBD1. The ends lost 5 bases at V and 3 bases at J; junction bases unmatched: 7. The CDR3 is made up of 15 amino acids. Germline V gives CDR1 SGHRS, CDR2 YFSETQ. In nucleotides, the CDR3 is TGCGCCAGCAGTTCCCTGACAGGGGGCGACACTGAAGCTTTCTTT. It codes for CASSSLTGGDTEAFF.

The chain is built from TRBV4-1 and TRBJ2-5; unclear D gene. Trimming removed 3 bases at V and 5 bases at J, with 10 bases between. This CDR3 has 13 amino acids. CDR1 and CDR2 (germline): MGHRA, YSYEKL. The CDR3 bases are TGCGCCAGCAGCCATCCCCTCGTGGAGACCCAGTACTTC. This encodes CASSHPLVETQYF.

The table lists this clone with a count of one. This sequence joins TRBV6-5 and TRBJ1-4; a possible D gene is TRBD1 (6 bases). Germline CDR1 reads MNHEY; CDR2 reads SVGAGI. V was cut by 6 bases and J by 8 bases, with 16 bases left in between. This CDR3 is built from 14 residues. This CDR3 reads CASRSYRVKEKLFF. CDR3 DNA sequence: TGTGCCAGCAGATCCTACAGGGTGAAAGAAAAACTGTTTTTT.

The rearrangement joins TRBV9 to TRBJ2-3; a weak D match, TRBD2 (5 bases). This CDR3 region has 14 residues. Germline loops: CDR1 SGDLS, CDR2 YYNGEE. V dropped 0 bases and J dropped 4 bases, with 9 bases sitting between them. Written as DNA, the CDR3 is TGTGCCAGCAGCGTAGGGGAGAGGTCAGATACGCAGTATTTT. It specifies CASSVGERSDTQYF.

The chain recombines TRBV2 with TRBJ1-1; no clear D. The CDR3 length is 13 residues. Germline V gene lookup returns CDR1 SNHLY and CDR2 FYNNEI. V lost 7 bases and J lost 0, with 9 bases in between. CDR3 bases: TGTGCCAGCAACCGAGACATGAACACTGAAGCTTTCTTT. Translation: CASNRDMNTEAFF.

This clone occurred a few times. The chain has TRBV11-2 and TRBJ1-2; TRBD1 aligns across 7 bases. After removal of 4 bases from V and 0 bases from J, the junction contained 5 bases not matched to a gene. The CDR3 length is 15 residues. Germline loops: CDR1 SGHAT, CDR2 FQNNGV. The CDR3 loop reads CASSSGTDTNYGYTF. The CDR3 nucleotides read TGTGCCAGCAGCTCCGGGACAGACACTAACTATGGCTACACCTTC. Supplemented by reference TRBV11-2 and TRBJ1-2, the full variable domain reads EAGVAQSPRYKIIEKRQSVAFWCNPISGHATLYWYQQILGQGPKLLIQFQNNGVVDDSQLPKDRFSAERLKGVDSTLKIQPAKLEDSAVYLCASSSGTDTNYGYTFGSGTRLTVV.

The rearrangement links TRBV6-5 to TRBJ2-7; tentatively, D is TRBD1 (6 bases). V lost 5 bases and J lost 3, with 11 bases in between. Germline-derived CDR1 and CDR2 are MNHEY and SVGAGI. The CDR3 has 13 amino acids. DNA for the CDR3: TGTGCCAGCAGTACAGGGTCCGACTACGAGCAGTACTTC. Amino acid sequence: CASSTGSDYEQYF.

In this sample, this clone turned up a few times. The chain joins TRBV6-5 to TRBJ1-1, with D possibly TRBD1 on 6 matching bases. V was cut by 2 bases and J by 5 bases, with 15 bases left in between. This CDR3 is 15 amino acids long. CDR1 and CDR2 (germline): MNHEY, SVGAGI. The CDR3: CASSYIGGRGTEAFF. The CDR3 DNA reads TGTGCCAGCAGTTACATCGGGGGGCGAGGGACTGAAGCTTTCTTT.

V and J are TRBV10-3 and TRBJ1-2, with 7 positions matching TRBD1. Trimming removed 2 bases from V and 5 bases from J; junction bases left unmatched: 2. The CDR3 loop spans 13 amino acids. Germline V CDR1 and CDR2: ENHRY, SYGVKD. The chain's CDR3 is CAISEEGAYGYTF. In DNA, the CDR3 is TGTGCCATCAGTGAGGAGGGGGCTTATGGCTACACCTTC.

The V gene is TRBV10-3, the J gene TRBJ2-1; D may be TRBD1 (6 bases). The CDR3 contains 15 residues. Per germline, CDR1 ENHRY and CDR2 SYGVKD. The V end was cut by 8 bases, the J end by 6 bases, with 20 bases between. CDR3 DNA: TGTGCCATCCAAGGAACCTCGGGACAAAGCAATGAGCAGTTCTTC. This sequence encodes CAIQGTSGQSNEQFF.

V is TRBV5-1 and J is TRBJ2-1; no clear D. The CDR3 is 13 amino acids. Deletions cut 1 base from V and 9 bases from J, with 11 bases between. Germline V gives CDR1 SGHRS, CDR2 YFSETQ. For the CDR3, the DNA is TGCGCCAGCAGCTTGCGTTTGGGGATTGAGCAGTTCTTC. Its protein is CASSLRLGIEQFF.

The rearrangement joins TRBV6-1 to TRBJ2-7, with D unresolved. Per the germline V gene, CDR1 is MNHNS and CDR2 is SASEGT. Trimming shortened V by 8 bases and J by 0 bases, and 5 bases separated the two germline ends. The CDR3 sequence is 11 residues long. CDR3 loop: CASRYSYEQYF. CDR3 nucleotide sequence: TGTGCCAGCCGATACTCCTACGAGCAGTACTTC.

The chain carries TRBV7-9 and TRBJ2-1; 9 positions agree with TRBD2. The germline V gene encodes CDR1 SEHNR and CDR2 FQNEAQ (reference sequence). The V and J ends lost 8 bases and 5 bases, in that order; junction bases with no gene match: 10. The CDR3 length is 15 residues. The CDR3 DNA reads as TGTGCCAGCGGGGAGCGGCTAGCGGGGAACAATGAGCAGTTCTTC. Amino acids: CASGERLAGNNEQFF.

The rearrangement links TRBV5-4 to TRBJ2-2; no clear D gene. Per germline, CDR1 SGHNT and CDR2 YYREEE (reference sequence). Trimming removed 2 bases from V and 1 base from J, with 12 bases in between. The CDR3 totals 16 residues. This CDR3 is CASSLPSAVNTGELFF. Written as DNA, the CDR3 is TGTGCCAGCAGCTTACCATCGGCGGTGAACACCGGGGAGCTGTTTTTT.

This clone has a single count. This chain connects TRBV5-1 to TRBJ2-3; D is unclear. This CDR3 is built from 14 residues. Per germline, CDR1 SGHRS and CDR2 YFSETQ. V was pared by 0 bases and J by 4 bases, with 9 bases between. The CDR3 DNA reads as TGCGCCAGCAGCTTGGCCTTGGACGCAGATACGCAGTATTTT. As protein: CASSLALDADTQYF.